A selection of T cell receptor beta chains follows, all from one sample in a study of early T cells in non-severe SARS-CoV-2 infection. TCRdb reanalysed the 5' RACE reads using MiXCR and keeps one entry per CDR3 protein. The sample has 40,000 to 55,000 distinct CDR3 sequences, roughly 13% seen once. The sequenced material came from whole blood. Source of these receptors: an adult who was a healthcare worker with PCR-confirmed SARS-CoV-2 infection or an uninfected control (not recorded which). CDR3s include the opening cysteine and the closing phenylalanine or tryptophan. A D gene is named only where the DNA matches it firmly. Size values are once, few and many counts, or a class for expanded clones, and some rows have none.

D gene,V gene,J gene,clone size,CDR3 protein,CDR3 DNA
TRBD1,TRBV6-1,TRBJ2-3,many,CASSALDRGLGDTQYF,TGTGCCAGCAGTGCCCTTGACAGGGGGCTCGGAGATACGCAGTATTTT
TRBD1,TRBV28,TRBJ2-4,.,CASSLRGPGLTDIQYF,TGTGCCAGCAGCCTCAGGGGGCCCGGACTAACCGACATTCAGTACTTC
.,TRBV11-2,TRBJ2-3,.,CASSLRGTTGSTDTQYF,TGTGCCAGCAGCCTCCGGGGGACGACCGGTAGCACAGATACGCAGTATTTT
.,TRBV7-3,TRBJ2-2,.,CASSTWSGELFF,TGTGCCAGCAGCACATGGTCCGGGGAGCTGTTTTTT
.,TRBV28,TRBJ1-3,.,CASSLWGFRMTGNTIYF,TGTGCCAGCAGTTTATGGGGGTTCCGGATGACTGGAAACACCATATATTTT
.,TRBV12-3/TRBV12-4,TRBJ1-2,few,CASSTGQPPYGYTF,TGTGCCAGCAGTACAGGACAGCCCCCGTATGGCTACACCTTC
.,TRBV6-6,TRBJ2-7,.,CASRGSSAAYEQYF,TGTGCCAGCAGAGGGTCTAGCGCCGCCTACGAGCAGTACTTC
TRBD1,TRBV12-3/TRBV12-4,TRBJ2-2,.,CASTRGGRGSTGELFF,TGTGCCAGCACTAGAGGAGGCAGGGGGAGCACCGGGGAGCTGTTTTTT
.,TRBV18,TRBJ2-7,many,CASSPLRDHYEQYF,TGTGCCAGCTCACCCCTCAGGGACCACTACGAGCAGTACTTC
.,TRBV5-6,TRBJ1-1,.,CASSLAGDGTEAFF,TGTGCCAGCAGCTTGGCGGGGGATGGGACTGAAGCTTTCTTT
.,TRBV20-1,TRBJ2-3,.,CRAGDTQYF,TGCCGAGCGGGAGATACGCAGTATTTT
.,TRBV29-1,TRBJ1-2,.,CSVEWGRGGYGYTF,TGCAGCGTTGAATGGGGCAGGGGTGGTTATGGCTACACCTTC
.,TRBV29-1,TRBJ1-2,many,CSAGTSINYGYTF,TGCAGCGCCGGGACCTCGATAAACTATGGCTACACCTTC
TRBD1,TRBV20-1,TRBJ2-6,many,CSAQNTGASSGANVLTF,TGCAGTGCACAAAATACAGGGGCCTCCTCTGGGGCCAACGTCCTGACTTTC
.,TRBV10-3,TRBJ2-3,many,CAISAAADTQYF,TGTGCCATCAGTGCGGCAGCAGATACGCAGTATTTT
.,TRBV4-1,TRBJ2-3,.,CASSQVGQSPTDTQYF,TGCGCCAGCAGCCAAGTCGGGCAATCTCCGACAGATACGCAGTATTTT
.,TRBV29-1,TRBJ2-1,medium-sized,CSVGTSNEQFF,TGCAGCGTTGGGACTTCCAATGAGCAGTTCTTC
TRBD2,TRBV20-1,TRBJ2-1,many,CSTWGGNEQFF,TGCAGTACTTGGGGGGGTAATGAGCAGTTCTTC
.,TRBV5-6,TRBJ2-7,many,CASSSPRSPGLERYEQYF,TGTGCCAGCAGCTCCCCCCGAAGCCCGGGACTGGAACGATACGAGCAGTACTTC
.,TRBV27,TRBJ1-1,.,CASSPRTGNTEAFF,TGTGCCAGCAGCCCTAGGACGGGGAACACTGAAGCTTTCTTT
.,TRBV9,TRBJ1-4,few,CASSRRGYEKLFF,TGTGCCAGCAGCCGCAGGGGATATGAAAAACTGTTTTTT
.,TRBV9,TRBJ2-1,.,CASSGDLLYNEQFF,TGTGCCAGCAGCGGGGACCTCCTCTACAATGAGCAGTTCTTC
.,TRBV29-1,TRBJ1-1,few,CSVSVFWQDTEAFF,TGCAGCGTTAGTGTTTTCTGGCAGGACACTGAAGCTTTCTTT
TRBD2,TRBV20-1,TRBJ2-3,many,CSAPLASGVVDTQYF,TGCAGTGCCCCTTTGGCTAGCGGGGTAGTAGATACGCAGTATTTT
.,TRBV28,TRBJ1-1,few,CASSPQKNTEAFF,TGTGCCAGCAGTCCCCAGAAGAACACTGAAGCTTTCTTT
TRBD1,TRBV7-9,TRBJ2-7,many,CASRRDREGEQYF,TGTGCCAGCCGCCGGGACAGGGAGGGCGAGCAGTACTTC
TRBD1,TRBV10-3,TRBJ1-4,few,CAISSGQGHQKLFF,TGTGCCATCAGCTCGGGACAGGGTCATCAAAAACTGTTTTTT
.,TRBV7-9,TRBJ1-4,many,CASSLRQGSNEKLFF,TGTGCCAGCAGCTTAAGGCAGGGTTCTAATGAAAAACTGTTTTTT
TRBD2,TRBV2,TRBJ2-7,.,CASTSGTSGTHEQYF,TGTGCCAGCACCTCCGGGACTAGCGGGACCCACGAGCAGTACTTC
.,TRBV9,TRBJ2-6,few,CASSSRVSGANVLTF,TGTGCCAGCAGCTCACGGGTCTCTGGGGCCAACGTCCTGACTTTC
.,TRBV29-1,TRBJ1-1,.,CSVGGLNTEAFF,TGCAGCGTTGGGGGCTTGAACACTGAAGCTTTCTTT
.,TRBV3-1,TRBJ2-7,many,CASSPISTYEQYF,TGTGCCAGCAGCCCAATCTCCACCTACGAGCAGTACTTC
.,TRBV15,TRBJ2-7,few,CATSTPGTRASYEQYF,TGTGCCACCAGCACCCCCGGGACACGTGCCTCCTACGAGCAGTACTTC
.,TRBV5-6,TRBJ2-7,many,CASSLARVSGEQYF,TGTGCCAGCAGCTTGGCCCGGGTTTCGGGAGAGCAGTACTTC
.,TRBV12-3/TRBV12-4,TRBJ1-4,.,CASSFRGPWEKLFF,TGTGCCAGCAGTTTTCGGGGGCCTTGGGAAAAACTGTTTTTT
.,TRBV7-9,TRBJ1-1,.,CASSLLGSMNTEAFF,TGTGCCAGCAGCCTACTTGGCAGCATGAACACTGAAGCTTTCTTT
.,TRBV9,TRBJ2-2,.,CASSPESPWRRTGELFF,TGTGCCAGCAGCCCCGAATCCCCGTGGAGACGGACCGGGGAGCTGTTTTTT
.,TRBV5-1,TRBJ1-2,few,CASSLEAGTSRIEGYTF,TGCGCCAGCAGCTTGGAGGCTGGGACGTCTCGGATAGAGGGCTACACCTTC
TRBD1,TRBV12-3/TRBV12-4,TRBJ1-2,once,CASSSLGQGNNYGYTF,TGTGCCAGCAGTTCCCTCGGACAGGGGAATAACTATGGCTACACCTTC
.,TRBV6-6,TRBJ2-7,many,CASSTQGRAYEQYF,TGTGCCAGCAGTACTCAGGGTCGGGCCTACGAGCAGTACTTC
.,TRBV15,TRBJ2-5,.,CATSPPGEETQYF,TGTGCCACCTCCCCCCCGGGGGAAGAGACCCAGTACTTC
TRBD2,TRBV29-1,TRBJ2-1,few,CSVVGGSSYNEQFF,TGCAGCGTTGTAGGCGGGAGCTCCTACAATGAGCAGTTCTTC
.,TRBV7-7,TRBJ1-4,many,CASSRTGSPNEKLFF,TGTGCTAGCAGCAGAACAGGGTCCCCTAATGAAAAACTGTTTTTT
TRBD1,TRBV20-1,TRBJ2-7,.,CSAPSPDRGSDEQYF,TGCAGTGCCCCTTCCCCGGACAGGGGTTCCGACGAGCAGTACTTC
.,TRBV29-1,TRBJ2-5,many,CSVVPQGQTQYF,TGCAGCGTTGTTCCCCAAGGCCAGACCCAGTACTTC
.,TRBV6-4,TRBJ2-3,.,CASRMTPVDTQYF,TGTGCCAGCAGAATGACTCCCGTGGATACGCAGTATTTT
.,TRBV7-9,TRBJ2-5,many,CASSLSGRGPYF,TGTGCCAGCAGCTTATCGGGCCGCGGTCCGTACTTC
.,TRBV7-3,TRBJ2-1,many,CASRIGTLEVDEQFF,TGTGCCAGCAGAATCGGGACCCTGGAGGTCGATGAGCAGTTCTTC
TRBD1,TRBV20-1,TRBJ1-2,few,CSATGGANYGYTF,TGCAGTGCGACAGGGGGAGCTAACTATGGCTACACCTTC
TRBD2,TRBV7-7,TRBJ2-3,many,CASSSGLGTDTQYF,TGTGCTAGCAGCTCGGGACTAGGAACAGATACGCAGTATTTT
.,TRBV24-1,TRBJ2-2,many,CATSDFWNTGELFF,TGTGCCACCAGTGATTTTTGGAACACCGGGGAGCTGTTTTTT
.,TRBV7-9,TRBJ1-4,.,CASSLGRTNEKLFF,TGTGCCAGCAGCTTAGGGAGGACTAATGAAAAACTGTTTTTT
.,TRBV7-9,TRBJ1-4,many,CASSRDQGGEKLFF,TGTGCCAGCAGCCGCGACCAAGGAGGAGAAAAACTGTTTTTT